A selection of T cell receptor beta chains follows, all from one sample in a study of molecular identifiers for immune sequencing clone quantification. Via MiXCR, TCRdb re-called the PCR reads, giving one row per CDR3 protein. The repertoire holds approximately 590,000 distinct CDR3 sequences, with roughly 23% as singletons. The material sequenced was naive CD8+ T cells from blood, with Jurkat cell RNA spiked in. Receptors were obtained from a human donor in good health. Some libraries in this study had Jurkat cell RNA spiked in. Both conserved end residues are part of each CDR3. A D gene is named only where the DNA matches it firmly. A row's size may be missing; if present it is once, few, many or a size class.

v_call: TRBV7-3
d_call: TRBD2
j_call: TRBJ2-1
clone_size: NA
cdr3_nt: TGTGCCAGCAGCTTACTAGCGGGAGACGGTGAGCAGTTCTTC
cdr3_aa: CASSLLAGDGEQFF

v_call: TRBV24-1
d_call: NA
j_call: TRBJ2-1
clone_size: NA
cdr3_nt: TGTGCCACCAGCGTAGGGCAAAGCTCCTACAATGAGCAGTTCTTC
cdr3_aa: CATSVGQSSYNEQFF

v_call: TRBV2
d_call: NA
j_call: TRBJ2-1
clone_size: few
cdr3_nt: TGTGCCAGCAGTGGAAGCCTCGGCCCCCCGAACAATGAGCAGTTCTTC
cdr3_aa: CASSGSLGPPNNEQFF

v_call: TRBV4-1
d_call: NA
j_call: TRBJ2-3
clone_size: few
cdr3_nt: TGCGCCAGCAGCCAAGTGGGACTTGATACGCAGTATTTT
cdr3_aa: CASSQVGLDTQYF

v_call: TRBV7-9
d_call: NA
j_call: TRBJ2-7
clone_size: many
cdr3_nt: TGTGCCAGCAGCACACAGGATTACGAGCAGTACTTC
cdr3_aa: CASSTQDYEQYF

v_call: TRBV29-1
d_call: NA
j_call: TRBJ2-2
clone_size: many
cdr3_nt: TGCAGCGTTGAAGGGACACGGGCCGGGGAGCTGTTTTTT
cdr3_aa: CSVEGTRAGELFF

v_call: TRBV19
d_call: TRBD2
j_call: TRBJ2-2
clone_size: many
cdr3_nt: TGTGCCAGTAGTTCCCCAGCTAGCGGGAGGGCCGTCAACACCGGGGAGCTGTTTTTT
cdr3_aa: CASSSPASGRAVNTGELFF

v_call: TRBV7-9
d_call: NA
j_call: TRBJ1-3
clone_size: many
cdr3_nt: TGTGCCAGCAACCTAGGGAGCTCTGGAAACACCATATATTTT
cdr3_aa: CASNLGSSGNTIYF

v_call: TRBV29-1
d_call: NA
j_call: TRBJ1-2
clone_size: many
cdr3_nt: TGCAGCGTACTGGCTACCGATTCCAACTATGGCTACACCTTC
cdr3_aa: CSVLATDSNYGYTF

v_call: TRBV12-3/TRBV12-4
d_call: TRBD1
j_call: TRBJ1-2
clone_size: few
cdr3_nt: TGTGCCAGCAGTTTGGACGGGACAGCTAACTATGGCTACACCTTC
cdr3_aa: CASSLDGTANYGYTF

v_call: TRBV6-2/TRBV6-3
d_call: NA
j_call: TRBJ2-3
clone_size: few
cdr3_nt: TGTGCCAGCAGTTACTCGATCGGGGTTATAGGGTCAGATACGCAGTATTTT
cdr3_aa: CASSYSIGVIGSDTQYF

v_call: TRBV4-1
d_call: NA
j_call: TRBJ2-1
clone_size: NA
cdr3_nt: TGCGCCAGCAGCCAAGATGTAGGGGCCGCCGGCAATGAGCAGTTCTTC
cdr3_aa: CASSQDVGAAGNEQFF

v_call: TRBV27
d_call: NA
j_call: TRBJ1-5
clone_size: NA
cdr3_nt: TGTGCCAGCGGTTTAATAGGGGCGGGCAATCAGCCCCAGCATTTT
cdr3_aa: CASGLIGAGNQPQHF

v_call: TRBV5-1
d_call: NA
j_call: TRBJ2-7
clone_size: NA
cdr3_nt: TGCGCCAGCAGTGATCGATCACCCGACCTCTACGAGCAGTACTTC
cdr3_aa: CASSDRSPDLYEQYF

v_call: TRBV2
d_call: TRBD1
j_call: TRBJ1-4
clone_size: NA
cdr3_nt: TGTGCCAGCAGCCAGGGGGCGATAACTAATGAAAAACTGTTTTTT
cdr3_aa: CASSQGAITNEKLFF

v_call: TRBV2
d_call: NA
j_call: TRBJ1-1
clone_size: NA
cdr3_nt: TGTGCCAGCAGGGAAACGCACAGGGATCGAGGTGAAGCTTTCTTT
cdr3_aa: CASRETHRDRGEAFF

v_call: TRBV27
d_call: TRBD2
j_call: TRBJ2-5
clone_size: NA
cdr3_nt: TGTGCCAGCTGTCCGACTCCGGGACTAGCGGAGGTGCAGTGGTACTTC
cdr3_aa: CASCPTPGLAEVQWYF

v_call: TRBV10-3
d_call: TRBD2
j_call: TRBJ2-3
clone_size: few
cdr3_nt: TGTGCCATCAGTGAGTCGGGTCTTAGCGGGGAGTCAGATACGCAGTATTTT
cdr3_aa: CAISESGLSGESDTQYF

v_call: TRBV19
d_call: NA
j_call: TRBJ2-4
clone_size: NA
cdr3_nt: TGTGCCAGCACAGGGTCCGTAAACATTCAGTACTTC
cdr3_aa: CASTGSVNIQYF

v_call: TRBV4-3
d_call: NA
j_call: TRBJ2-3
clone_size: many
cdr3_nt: TGCGCCAGCAGCCAAGATAGAACTAGCGATACGCAGTATTTT
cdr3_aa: CASSQDRTSDTQYF

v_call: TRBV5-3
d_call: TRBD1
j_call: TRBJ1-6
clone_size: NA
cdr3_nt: TGTGCCAGCAGCTTTTCGTGGACAGGGCTCGGTTCACCCCTCCACTTT
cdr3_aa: CASSFSWTGLGSPLHF

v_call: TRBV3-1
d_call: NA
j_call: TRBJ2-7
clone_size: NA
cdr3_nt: TGTGCCAGCAGCCAAGATATACAGAAGCACTACGAGCAGTACTTC
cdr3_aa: CASSQDIQKHYEQYF

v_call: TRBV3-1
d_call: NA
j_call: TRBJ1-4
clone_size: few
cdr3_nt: TGTGCCAGCAGCCAAGTACAGGAGAATGAAAAACTGTTTTTT
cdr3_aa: CASSQVQENEKLFF

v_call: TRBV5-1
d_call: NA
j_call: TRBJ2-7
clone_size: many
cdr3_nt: TGCGCCAGCAGCTTGCCAGGTTTGGACGAGCAGTACTTC
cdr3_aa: CASSLPGLDEQYF

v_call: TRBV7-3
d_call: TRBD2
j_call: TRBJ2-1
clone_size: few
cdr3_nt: TGTGCCAGCAGCCCTCACCCCCATCTAGCGGGAAACTCCTACAATGAGCAGTTCTTC
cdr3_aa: CASSPHPHLAGNSYNEQFF

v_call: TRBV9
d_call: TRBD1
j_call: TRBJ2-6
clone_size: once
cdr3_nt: TGTGCCAGCAGCGTAGCGGACAGGGGGGTCCTATCGGCCAACGTCCTGACTTTC
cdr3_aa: CASSVADRGVLSANVLTF

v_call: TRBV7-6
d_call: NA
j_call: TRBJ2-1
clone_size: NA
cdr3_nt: TGTGCCAGCAGCCACCGGGACTCTCTATACAATGAGCAGTTCTTC
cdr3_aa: CASSHRDSLYNEQFF

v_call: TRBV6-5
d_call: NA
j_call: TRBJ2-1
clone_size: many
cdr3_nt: TGTGCCAGCAGTTACGGGGGGAGGGGGCCCGATGAGCAGTTCTTC
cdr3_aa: CASSYGGRGPDEQFF

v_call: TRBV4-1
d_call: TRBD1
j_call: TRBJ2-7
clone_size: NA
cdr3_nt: TGCGCCAGCAGCCCCCAGACAGGGGCCTCCTACGAGCAGTACTTC
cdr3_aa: CASSPQTGASYEQYF

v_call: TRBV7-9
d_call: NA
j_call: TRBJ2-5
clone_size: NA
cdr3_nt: TGTGCCGGCAGTTCAGGCCCTCGGGCCGCGGCTGAGACCCAGTACTTC
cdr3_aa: CAGSSGPRAAAETQYF

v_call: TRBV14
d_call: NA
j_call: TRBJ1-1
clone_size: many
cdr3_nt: TGTGCCAGCAGCCAAGGTGTGGGGTGGACTGAAGCTTTCTTT
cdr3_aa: CASSQGVGWTEAFF

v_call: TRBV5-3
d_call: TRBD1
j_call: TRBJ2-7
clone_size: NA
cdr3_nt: TGTGCCAGCAGCTCTGGGACAGGAGCCTACGAGCAGTGCTTC
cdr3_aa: CASSSGTGAYEQCF

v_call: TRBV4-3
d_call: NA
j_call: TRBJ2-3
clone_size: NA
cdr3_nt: TGCGCCAGCAGCGAAGGAGGTCAAGATACGCAGTATTTT
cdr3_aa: CASSEGGQDTQYF

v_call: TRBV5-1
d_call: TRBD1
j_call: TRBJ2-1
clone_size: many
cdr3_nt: TGCGCCAGCAGCTCCCTAGGACAGGGCGGTGAGCAGTTCTTC
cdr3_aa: CASSSLGQGGEQFF

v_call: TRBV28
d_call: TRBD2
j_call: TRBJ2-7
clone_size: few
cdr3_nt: TGTGCCAGCAGTTTAATATTAGCGGGAATATCCTACGAGCAGTACTTC
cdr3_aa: CASSLILAGISYEQYF

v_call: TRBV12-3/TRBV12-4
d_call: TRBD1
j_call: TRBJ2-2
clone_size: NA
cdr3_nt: TGTGCCAGCAGCCCAGGACAGGGCCCATCGAACACCGGGGAGCTGTTTTTT
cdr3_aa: CASSPGQGPSNTGELFF

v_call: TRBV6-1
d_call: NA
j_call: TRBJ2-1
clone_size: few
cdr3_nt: TGTGCCAGCAGTGAACTAGGCCCATCCTACAATGAGCAGTTCTTC
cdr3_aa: CASSELGPSYNEQFF

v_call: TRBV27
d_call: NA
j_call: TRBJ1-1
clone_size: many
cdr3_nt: TGTGCCAGCAGTTTATCCCCCACATATCCCGACACTGAAGCTTTCTTT
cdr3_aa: CASSLSPTYPDTEAFF

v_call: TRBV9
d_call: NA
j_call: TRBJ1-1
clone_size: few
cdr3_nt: TGTGCCAGCAGCGTAACATCAGAGGGCGCTGAAGCTTTCTTT
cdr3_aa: CASSVTSEGAEAFF

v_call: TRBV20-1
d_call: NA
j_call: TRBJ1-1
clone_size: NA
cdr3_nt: TGCAGTGCTAGAGATCGGGATGGGGTCTATGAAGCTTTCTTT
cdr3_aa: CSARDRDGVYEAFF

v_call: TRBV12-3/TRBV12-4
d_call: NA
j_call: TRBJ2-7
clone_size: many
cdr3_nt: TGTGCCAGCAGTCCACAAGGATACGAGCAGTACTTC
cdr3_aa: CASSPQGYEQYF

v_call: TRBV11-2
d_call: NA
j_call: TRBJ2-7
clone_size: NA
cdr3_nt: TGTGCCAGCAACAGCCCCCGGGGGGACACCTACGAGCAGTACTTC
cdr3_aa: CASNSPRGDTYEQYF

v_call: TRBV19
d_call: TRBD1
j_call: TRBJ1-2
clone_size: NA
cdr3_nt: TGTGCCAGTAGGGGATCCTCACAAGACAGGGCTCCCTATGGCTACACCTTC
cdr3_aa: CASRGSSQDRAPYGYTF

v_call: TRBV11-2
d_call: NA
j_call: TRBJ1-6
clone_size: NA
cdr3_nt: TGTGCCAGCGGGGCCTCGGCTAGCTCCTATAATTCACCCCTCCACTTT
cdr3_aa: CASGASASSYNSPLHF

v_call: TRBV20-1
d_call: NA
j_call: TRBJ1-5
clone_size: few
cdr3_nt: TGCAGTGCTATTATTGAGAATCAGCCCCAGCATTTT
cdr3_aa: CSAIIENQPQHF

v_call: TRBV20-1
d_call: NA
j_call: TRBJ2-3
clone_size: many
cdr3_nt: TGCAGTGCTAGAGGTTGGGGGTCTAACTTCGGCACAGATACGCAGTATTTT
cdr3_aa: CSARGWGSNFGTDTQYF

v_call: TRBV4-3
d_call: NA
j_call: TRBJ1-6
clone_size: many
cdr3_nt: TGCGCCAGCAGCCTTGGGACCGCCGATAATTCACCCCTCCACTTT
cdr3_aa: CASSLGTADNSPLHF

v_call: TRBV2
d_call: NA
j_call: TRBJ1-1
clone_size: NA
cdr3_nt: TGTGCCAGCAAACTTTTCTCCTTGGGCACTACTGAAGCTTTCTTT
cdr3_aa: CASKLFSLGTTEAFF

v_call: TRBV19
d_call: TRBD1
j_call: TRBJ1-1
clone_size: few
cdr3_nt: TGTGCCAGTAGTATAGTCTCGGACAGGGAAGCTTTCTTT
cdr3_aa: CASSIVSDREAFF

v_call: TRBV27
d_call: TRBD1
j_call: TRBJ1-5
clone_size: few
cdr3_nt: TGTGCCAGCAGCCCGGACAGGGGGGATAGCAATCAGCCCCAGCATTTT
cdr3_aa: CASSPDRGDSNQPQHF

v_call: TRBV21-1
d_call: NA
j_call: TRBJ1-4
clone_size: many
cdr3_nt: TGTGCCAGCAGCAAAGAGGTCTTTGAACGGAGCCTAGAAAAACTGTTTTTT
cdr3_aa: CASSKEVFERSLEKLFF

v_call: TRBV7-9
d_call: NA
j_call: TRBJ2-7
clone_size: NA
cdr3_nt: TGTGCCAGCAGCTCACCGGGACGGGACTACGAGCAGTACTTC
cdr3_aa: CASSSPGRDYEQYF

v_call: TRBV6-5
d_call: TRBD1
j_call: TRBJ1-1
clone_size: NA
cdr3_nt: TGTGCCAGCAGTTACTATGGACAGGGTCGGACTGAAGCTTTCTTT
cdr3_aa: CASSYYGQGRTEAFF

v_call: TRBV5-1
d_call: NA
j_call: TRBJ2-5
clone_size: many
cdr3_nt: TGCGCCAGCAGCAGCTGGGCGGGTCCTCTTTCTGGGGAGACCCAGTACTTC
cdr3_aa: CASSSWAGPLSGETQYF